This TCR beta chain was captured in a study of PD-1 blockade in mismatch repair-deficient tumors. On the study more broadly: Enrolled about 2012-2016, patients had progressing, pretreated mismatch repair-deficient cancers of over nine types. Study-wide results and caveats: After pembrolizumab, tumor-resident clones rose rapidly, then generally contracted before radiologic responses.

Sequenced by immunoSEQ multiplex PCR; TCRdb stores in-frame clones only, minus some. The sample shows 35,000 or so clones, about 85% of them seen only once. Trimming stripped 3 bases from V and 4 bases from J, with 13 bases between. The CDR3 totals 15 residues. The germline CDR1 and CDR2 sequences are LNHDA and SQIVND (reference sequence). Mismatch repair deficiency was confirmed in all patients, by PCR or immunohistochemistry. Three pembrolizumab responders had their TCRs sequenced. With respect to this clone: Antigen: not known.

The sample was peripheral blood, taken roughly 76 weeks after starting pembrolizumab. This clonotype originated in an adult with mismatch repair-deficient cancer. This chain joins TRBV19 and TRBJ1-3; D not resolved. CDR3 residues: CASSINPTAGNTIYF. The CDR3, as DNA: TGTGCCAGTAGTATTAACCCAACCGCAGGAAACACCATATATTTT.